The rows below give T cell receptor beta chains drawn from one sample of a study of cytomegalovirus exposure and HLA in healthy donors. Sequencing was performed with immunoSEQ multiplex PCR; in TCRdb, only in-frame clones are kept and a portion is missing. Of some 180,000 clones detected, 9.5% appear once; the ten largest clones hold approximately 1.4%. Sequenced material: PBMCs. All receptors derive from a woman in her 30s in good health and CMV-seropositive. CDR3s leave out the opening cysteine and the closing phenylalanine or tryptophan. Fields, in order: J gene, V gene, CDR3 protein.

TRBJ2-1	TRBV9	ASSVGTSGSPNEQF
TRBJ2-5	TRBV6-5	ASSPRRRETQY
TRBJ2-7	TRBV25-1	ASSESLAGAYEQY
TRBJ2-7	TRBV6-5	ASRGTSGYEQY
TRBJ1-2	TRBV19	ASSDPGQGLIGGYT
TRBJ2-2	TRBV5-1	ASSLSLAGTGELF
TRBJ1-1	TRBV4-1	ASSQGPGNTEAF
TRBJ2-2	TRBV5-1	ASTSPSGHTTGELF
TRBJ1-4	TRBV5-6	ASSRGGINEKLF
TRBJ2-7	TRBV9	ASSGTSGRAGEQY
TRBJ2-1	TRBV29-1	SADGQVNEQF
TRBJ2-3	TRBV27	ASSLAASGIGTQY
TRBJ2-1	TRBV2	ASSESLAVYNEQF
TRBJ2-3	TRBV7-6	ASSLYSGRREKDTQY
TRBJ2-4	TRBV10-3	AISEGQGFGEAKNIQY
TRBJ2-5	TRBV6-1	ASSSEAGDQETQY
TRBJ2-7	TRBV11-2	ASSRTGDTNEQY
TRBJ1-1	TRBV30	ACLDRVRNTEAF
TRBJ1-4	TRBV5-1	ASSLNGDNEKLF
TRBJ1-1	TRBV2	ASSEVVSTEAF
TRBJ2-1	TRBV7-9	ASSLRDRAYNEQF
TRBJ1-1	TRBV9	ASSPPGNLNTEAF
TRBJ2-1	TRBV19	ASSTEGREQF
TRBJ2-3	TRBV5-4	ASSRDFATDTQY
TRBJ2-7	TRBV6-5	ASSWGTGVSYEQY
TRBJ1-1	TRBV6-5	ASSYSGEKAF
TRBJ2-7	TRBV11-2	ASSLLVGSRPWDEQY
TRBJ2-5	TRBV9	ASSRWDTQETQY
TRBJ1-5	TRBV29-1	SVGSGGMGPQH
TRBJ2-7	TRBV6-5	ASSYSSLAGVEQY
TRBJ2-7	TRBV7-8	ASSLGRSASLSYEQY
TRBJ2-6	TRBV27	ASRANYKHSGANVLT
TRBJ2-7	TRBV5-5	ASTFRGSLHEQY
TRBJ2-3	TRBV7-9	ASSLSGRWRDTQY
TRBJ2-1	TRBV5-1	ASSRAGTSTVNEQF
TRBJ2-7	TRBV19	ASSYGTGDNEQY
TRBJ1-4	TRBV5-1	ASSSGQGNEKLF
TRBJ2-1	TRBV2	ASSPLEFEQF
TRBJ2-1	TRBV5-4	ASGGQVVDEQF
TRBJ1-5	TRBV7-8	ASSLRWETGRSTPQH
TRBJ1-1	TRBV4-1	ASSPRGENTEAF
TRBJ2-1	TRBV7-9	ASSPRTGTNEQF